Presented here are 11 T cell receptor beta chains from one specimen sequenced in a study of shared clonotypes between healthy human individuals. Generated by immunoSEQ multiplex PCR, the TCRdb table keeps only in-frame clones and is missing some. The top ten hold more than 0.45% of the sample, which has 800,000 to 1,200,000 clones, approximately 78% seen once. Sequencing was carried out using memory CD4+ T cells from PBMCs. The subset is: CD45RA-negative fraction. The receptors stem from a man younger than 35 in good health. Some clones in this sample may be carry-over from other donors' samples.

On this clone itself: A junction boundary mismatches the germline segment, possibly from a read error. V gene TRBV6-1 combines with J gene TRBJ2-1, with 7 positions matching TRBD1. The CDR3 is 15 amino acids. Germline V gene data show CDR1 as MNHNS and CDR2 as SASEGT. The CDR3 protein is CASSGDPGQSLYVIF. The CDR3 DNA sequence: TGTGCCAGCAGTGGAGATCCGGGACAGTCCCTCTACGTTATCTTC.

The chain uses TRBV7-2 and TRBJ2-7; perhaps TRBD2 as D (5 bases). Deletions cut 5 bases from V and 2 bases from J, with 10 bases between. The germline V gene encodes CDR1 SGHTA and CDR2 FQGNSA. The CDR3 loop spans 13 amino acids. This CDR3 reads CASSRTRAYEQYF. For the CDR3, the DNA is TGTGCCAGCAGCAGAACTAGGGCCTACGAGCAGTACTTC.

The chain employs TRBV10-3 and TRBJ2-1; 8 nucleotides align to TRBD2. The CDR3 totals 14 residues. Germline CDR1 ENHRY, CDR2 SYGVKD. V lost 6 bases and J lost 2; bases outside the gene matches: 3. Written as DNA, the CDR3 is TGTGCCATCAGAAGCGGGAGCCCCTACAATGAGCAGTTCTTC. Amino acid sequence: CAIRSGSPYNEQFF.

J is TRBJ2-3 and V is TRBV5-1, with TRBD2 matching over 11 bases. This CDR3 comprises 18 residues. Germline CDR1 and CDR2: SGHRS and YFSETQ. Losses at the gene ends were 0 bases for V and 0 bases for J; bases not matched to a gene: 6. CDR3 nucleotide sequence: TGCGCCAGCAGCTTGGAATTCGTAGCGGGAGGGAGCACAGATACGCAGTATTTT. This translates into CASSLEFVAGGSTDTQYF.

The genes are TRBV14 and TRBJ1-4, with D possibly matching TRBD1 (6 bases). V lost 5 bases, J lost 7 bases, and 17 bases lay in between. The germline V gene encodes CDR1 SGHDN and CDR2 FVKESK. The CDR3 is 15 amino acids. CDR3 DNA sequence: TGTGCCAGCAGCTCACAGGGTTTGAGGAGTGAAAAACTGTTTTTT. Translating gives CASSSQGLRSEKLFF.

The J gene is TRBJ2-3, the V gene TRBV10-2, with 16 bases that match TRBD2. The germline gives CDR1 WSHSY, CDR2 SAAADI. V dropped 7 bases and J dropped 0; count of bases not matched to a gene: 10. This CDR3 has 19 residues. The CDR3 region is CASTGGGLAGGISTDTQYF. The CDR3 DNA reads as TGCGCCAGCACCGGGGGGGGACTAGCGGGAGGGATAAGCACAGATACGCAGTATTTT.

V gene TRBV28 combines with J gene TRBJ1-2; D remains unclear. The germline V and J ends were trimmed by 7 bases and 8 bases, with 17 bases remaining between them. The CDR3 consists of 13 residues. Germline CDR1 MDHEN, CDR2 SYDVKM. The CDR3 loop is CASTPPGRGGYTF. The DNA for the CDR3 is TGTGCCAGCACTCCGCCGGGGAGAGGCGGCTACACCTTC.

Only one count was recorded for this clone. The CDR3 sequence: CASADRGTSYGYTF. In DNA form, the CDR3 reads TGTGCCAGTGCGGACAGGGGGACTTCCTATGGCTACACCTTC. This chain uses TRBV19 with TRBJ1-2; 10 bases line up with TRBD1. The CDR3 runs to 14 residues. CDR1 and CDR2 from the germline V gene are LNHDA and SQIVND (reference sequence). The J segment lost 4 bases and the V segment lost 8 bases, leaving 7 bases of the junction unmatched.

The V call is TRBV2, the J call TRBJ1-1, with D maybe TRBD1 (6 bases). In germline, CDR1 is SNHLY, CDR2 FYNNEI. Trimming cost V 10 bases and J 1 base, with 10 bases left between them. CDR3 size: 12 residues. CDR3 in DNA: TGTGCCATCGGGACAACGAACACTGAAGCTTTCTTT. It encodes CAIGTTNTEAFF.

The genes are TRBV4-3 and TRBJ1-4, with D unresolved. The germline gives CDR1 LGHNA, CDR2 YSLEER. The CDR3 runs to 16 residues. With 0 bases removed from V and 4 bases from J, the gap between germline ends came to 12 bases. CDR3 DNA: TGCGCCAGCAGCCAAGATCTGGCCAGCTTTAATGAAAAACTGTTTTTT. It encodes CASSQDLASFNEKLFF.

V gene TRBV28 combines with J gene TRBJ1-2; D gene uncertain. Germline lookup yields CDR1 MDHEN and CDR2 SYDVKM. V lost 1 base to trimming and J lost 3 bases, with 9 bases between them. CDR3 length: 14 residues. This CDR3 reads CASSLLSADYGYTF. In DNA, the CDR3 is TGTGCCAGCAGTTTATTGTCGGCAGACTATGGCTACACCTTC.